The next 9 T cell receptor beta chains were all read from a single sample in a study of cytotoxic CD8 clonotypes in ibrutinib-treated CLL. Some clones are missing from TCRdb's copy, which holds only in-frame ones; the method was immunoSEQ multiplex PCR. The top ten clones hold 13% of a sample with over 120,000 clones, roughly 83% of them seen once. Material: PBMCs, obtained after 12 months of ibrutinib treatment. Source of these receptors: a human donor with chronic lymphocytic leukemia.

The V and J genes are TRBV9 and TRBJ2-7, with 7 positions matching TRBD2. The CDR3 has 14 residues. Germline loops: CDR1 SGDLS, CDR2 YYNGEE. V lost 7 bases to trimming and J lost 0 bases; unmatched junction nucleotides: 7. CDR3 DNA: TGTGCCAGCTCGCCACTAGCGTTCTCCTACGAGCAGTACTTC. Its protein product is CASSPLAFSYEQYF.

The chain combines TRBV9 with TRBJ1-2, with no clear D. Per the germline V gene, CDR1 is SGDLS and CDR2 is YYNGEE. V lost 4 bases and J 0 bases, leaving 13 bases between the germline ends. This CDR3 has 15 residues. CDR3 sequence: CASSTGISPNYGYTF. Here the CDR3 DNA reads TGTGCCAGCAGCACTGGGATATCGCCTAACTATGGCTACACCTTC. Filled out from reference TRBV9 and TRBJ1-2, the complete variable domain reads DSGVTQTPKHLITATGQRVTLRCSPRSGDLSVYWYQQSLDQGLQFLIQYYNGEERAKGNILERFSAQQFPDLHSELNLSSLELGDSALYFCASSTGISPNYGYTFGSGTRLTVV.

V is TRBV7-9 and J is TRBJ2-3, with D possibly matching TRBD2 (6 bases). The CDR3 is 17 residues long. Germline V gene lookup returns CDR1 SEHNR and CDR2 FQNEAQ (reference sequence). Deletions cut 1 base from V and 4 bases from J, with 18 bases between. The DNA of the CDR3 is TGTGCCAGCAGCTTAGGACTTGCTAGCGACCGAGCAGATACGCAGTATTTT. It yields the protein CASSLGLASDRADTQYF.

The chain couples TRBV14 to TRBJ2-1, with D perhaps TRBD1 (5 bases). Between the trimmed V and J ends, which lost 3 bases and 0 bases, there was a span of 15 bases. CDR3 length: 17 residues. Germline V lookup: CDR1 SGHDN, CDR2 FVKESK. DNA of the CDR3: TGTGCCAGCAGCCAGACTCCGGTGACAGACTCCTACAATGAGCAGTTCTTC. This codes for CASSQTPVTDSYNEQFF.

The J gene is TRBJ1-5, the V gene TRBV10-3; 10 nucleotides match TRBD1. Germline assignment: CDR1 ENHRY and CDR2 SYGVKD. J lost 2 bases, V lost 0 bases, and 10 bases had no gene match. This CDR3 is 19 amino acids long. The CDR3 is CAISESPWTGGDGNQPQHF. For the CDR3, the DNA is TGTGCCATCAGTGAGTCTCCGTGGACAGGGGGTGATGGCAATCAGCCCCAGCATTTT.

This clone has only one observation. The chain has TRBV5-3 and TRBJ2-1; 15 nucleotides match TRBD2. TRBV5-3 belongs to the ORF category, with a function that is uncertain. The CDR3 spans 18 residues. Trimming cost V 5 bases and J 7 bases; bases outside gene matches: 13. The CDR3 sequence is CARSSPGLAGGGGNEQFF. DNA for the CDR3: TGTGCCAGAAGTTCCCCGGGACTAGCGGGGGGAGGAGGGAATGAGCAGTTCTTC.

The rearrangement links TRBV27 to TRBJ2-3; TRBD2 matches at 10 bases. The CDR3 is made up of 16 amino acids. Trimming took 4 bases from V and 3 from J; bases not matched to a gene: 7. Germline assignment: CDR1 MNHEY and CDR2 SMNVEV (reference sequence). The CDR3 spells CASSSLAGDLTDTQYF. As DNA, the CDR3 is TGTGCCAGCAGTTCTCTAGCGGGAGACCTAACAGATACGCAGTATTTT.

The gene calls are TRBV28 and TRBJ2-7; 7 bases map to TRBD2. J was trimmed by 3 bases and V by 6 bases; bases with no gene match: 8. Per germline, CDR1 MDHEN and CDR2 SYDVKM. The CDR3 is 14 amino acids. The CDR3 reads CASSLTSAVYEQYF. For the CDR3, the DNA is TGTGCCAGCAGCCTTACTAGCGCCGTCTACGAGCAGTACTTC.

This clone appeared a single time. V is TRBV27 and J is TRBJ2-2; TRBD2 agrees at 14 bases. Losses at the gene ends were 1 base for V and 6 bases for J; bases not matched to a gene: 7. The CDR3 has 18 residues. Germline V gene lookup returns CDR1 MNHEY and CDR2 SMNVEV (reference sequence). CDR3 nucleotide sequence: TGTGCCAGCAGTTTATTCAGGGGACTAGCGGGAGTCCCCGGGGAGCTGTTTTTT. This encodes CASSLFRGLAGVPGELFF.